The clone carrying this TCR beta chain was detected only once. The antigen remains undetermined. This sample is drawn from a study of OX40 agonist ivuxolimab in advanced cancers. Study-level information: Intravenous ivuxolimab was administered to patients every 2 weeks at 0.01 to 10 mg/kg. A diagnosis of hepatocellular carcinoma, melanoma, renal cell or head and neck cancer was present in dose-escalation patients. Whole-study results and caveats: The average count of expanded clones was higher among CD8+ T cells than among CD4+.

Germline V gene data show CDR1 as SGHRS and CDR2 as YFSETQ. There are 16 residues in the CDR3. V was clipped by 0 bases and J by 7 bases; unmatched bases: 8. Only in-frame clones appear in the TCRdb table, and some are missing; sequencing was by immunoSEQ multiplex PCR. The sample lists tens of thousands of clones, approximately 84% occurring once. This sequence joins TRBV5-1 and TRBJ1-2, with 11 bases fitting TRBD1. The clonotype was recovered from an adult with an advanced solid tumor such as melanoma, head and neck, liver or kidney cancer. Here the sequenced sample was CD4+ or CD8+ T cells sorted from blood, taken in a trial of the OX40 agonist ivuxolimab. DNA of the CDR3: TGCGCCAGCAGCTTGGGGGACAGGGGGTTTCCGTTTGGCTACACCTTC. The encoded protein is CASSLGDRGFPFGYTF.